Sequencing of this T cell receptor beta chain was carried out in a study of T cell repertoires in cytomegalovirus infection. Study-level information: Indicated by public TCR beta signatures were CMV infection and matching HLA type.

J lost 2 bases, V lost 2 bases, and 2 bases had no gene match. The germline V gene encodes CDR1 LGHDT and CDR2 YNNKEL (reference sequence). The CDR3 length is 16 residues. A single record per CDR3 protein comes from TCRdb applying MiXCR to the reads. The sample has more than 200,000 distinct CDR3 sequences; approximately 9% are singletons. Study observations and caveats: Pooled public TCR beta family frequency picked out CMV carriers with the relevant HLA. HLA-C-restricted TCR beta clonotypes specific for CMV led the ex vivo response.

About this clonotype itself: As yet, its antigen is unknown.

Sequencing was performed on PBMCs. This chain links TRBV3-1 with TRBJ2-6; 8 bases agree with TRBD1. The clonotype comes from a human donor in good health (CMV status not recorded). Some clones in this sample may be carry-over from other donors' samples. For the CDR3, the DNA is TGTGCCAGCAGCCAACCCAGGGGGCCTGGGGCCAACGTCCTGACTTTC. It yields the protein CASSQPRGPGANVLTF.